These 17 T cell receptor beta chains originate from one sample sequenced in a study of cytomegalovirus exposure and HLA in healthy donors. PCR amplification relied on 60 Vbeta primers (plus 13 Jbeta primers). The method was immunoSEQ multiplex PCR; TCRdb's version includes in-frame clones alone and lacks a portion of them. The data show more than 110,000 clones, about 75% seen once. Sequenced material: PBMCs. All receptors come from a woman aged 25-40 years in good health and CMV-seronegative.

V and J are TRBV6-1 and TRBJ2-1; 9 bases map to TRBD2. Trimming removed 2 bases from V and 2 bases from J; junction bases left unmatched: 7. From germline, CDR1 is MNHNS and CDR2 SASEGT. The CDR3 is 17 residues long. CDR3 DNA sequence: TGTGCCAGCAGTGAATCCCCCAGCGGGGGGACCTACAATGAGCAGTTCTTC. Translating gives CASSESPSGGTYNEQFF.

This rearrangement joins TRBV5-1 to TRBJ2-3; 9 nucleotides agree with TRBD2. CDR3 size: 17 residues. The V segment lost 0 bases and the J segment 5 bases; nucleotides outside the gene matches: 10. Germline CDR1 and CDR2: SGHRS and YFSETQ. CDR3 nucleotides: TGCGCCAGCAGCTTGGGGCGTAGCGGGGGAACGAAAGATACGCAGTATTTT. Translating it yields CASSLGRSGGTKDTQYF.

The V and J genes are TRBV18 and TRBJ2-3; no reliable D call. Per germline, CDR1 KGHSH and CDR2 LQKENI. The CDR3 has 15 amino acids. Trimming left V 3 bases short and J 2 bases short, with 12 bases between. In nucleotides, the CDR3 is TGTGCCAGCTCACCTTCCCGGTCCTCCACAGATACGCAGTATTTT. Residues: CASSPSRSSTDTQYF.

The chain couples TRBV5-6 to TRBJ1-1; no clear D. Germline V gene data show CDR1 as SGHDT and CDR2 as YYEEEE. The CDR3 contains 13 residues. V was clipped by 2 bases and J by 5 bases, with 10 bases between them. The CDR3 reads CASSFQAGTEAFF. The DNA for the CDR3 is TGTGCCAGCAGCTTCCAGGCGGGAACTGAAGCTTTCTTT.

This clone occurred once. The rearrangement joins TRBV19 to TRBJ2-5, with 8 positions matching TRBD2. V lost 1 base to trimming and J lost 5 bases; unmatched junction nucleotides: 9. There are 16 residues in the CDR3. Germline V gives CDR1 LNHDA, CDR2 SQIVND (reference sequence). The CDR3 coding sequence is TGTGCCAGTAGTATAGGCGATAGCGGGATCGGTGAGACCCAGTACTTC. Translation gives CASSIGDSGIGETQYF.

The chain employs TRBV9 and TRBJ1-3; D not certain. V was cut by 0 bases and J by 6 bases, with 10 bases left in between. This CDR3 region has 14 residues. Looked up from germline, CDR1 is SGDLS and CDR2 is YYNGEE. The CDR3: CASSVEQTANTIYF. As DNA, the CDR3 is TGTGCCAGCAGCGTAGAACAGACCGCAAACACCATATATTTT. The full variable domain, its missing parts supplied by reference TRBV9 and TRBJ1-3, is DSGVTQTPKHLITATGQRVTLRCSPRSGDLSVYWYQQSLDQGLQFLIQYYNGEERAKGNILERFSAQQFPDLHSELNLSSLELGDSALYFCASSVEQTANTIYFGEGSWLTVV.

The genes are TRBV28 and TRBJ1-2, with 10 bases that match TRBD1. The germline V gene has CDR1 MDHEN and CDR2 SYDVKM. V shed 7 bases, J shed 8 bases, and the junction held 10 bases outside the gene matches. This CDR3 region has 14 residues. This CDR3 is CASINRQGAVGYTF. The CDR3 bases are TGTGCCAGCATTAATAGACAGGGGGCAGTAGGCTACACCTTC.

The chain employs TRBV7-2 and TRBJ1-1; possible D gene TRBD1, 5 bases. The CDR3 covers 17 residues. V dropped 5 bases and J dropped 3 bases, with 22 bases sitting between them. In germline, CDR1 is SGHTA, CDR2 FQGNSA. DNA of the CDR3: TGTGCCAGCAGCCCCCCGGACAAGTCTAGGGGCTACACTGAAGCTTTCTTT. Translating it yields CASSPPDKSRGYTEAFF.

The J gene is TRBJ2-5, the V gene TRBV5-1; TRBD2 agrees at 11 bases. CDR1 and CDR2 from the germline V gene are SGHRS and YFSETQ. This CDR3 has 16 residues. V was pared by 4 bases and J by 5 bases, with 10 bases of the junction left unmatched. The CDR3 nucleotides are TGCGCCAGCAGCCCCACGCCGGGACTAGCGGCGGAGACCCAGTACTTC. Encoded protein: CASSPTPGLAAETQYF.

This rearrangement joins TRBV2 to TRBJ1-1; D perhaps matches TRBD1 (5 bases). The CDR3 has 13 residues. V was cut by 1 base and J by 10 bases, with 13 bases left in between. The germline gives CDR1 SNHLY, CDR2 FYNNEI. The DNA for the CDR3 is TGTGCCAGCAGTGAAGTCGTGACAGCGAGAGCTTTCTTT. Translation gives CASSEVVTARAFF.

The chain couples TRBV7-3 to TRBJ2-6; D ambiguous. The CDR3 spans 15 residues. Trimming removed 5 bases at V and 2 bases at J, with 10 bases between. CDR1 and CDR2 from the germline V gene are SGHTA and FQGTGA. DNA for the CDR3: TGTGCCAGCAGCCCCTCGGGTGCTGGGGCCAACGTCCTGACTTTC. It encodes CASSPSGAGANVLTF.

A single count supports this clone. The chain carries TRBV2 and TRBJ2-5; 9 nucleotides align to TRBD1. This CDR3 is 12 amino acids long. Germline V gene lookup returns CDR1 SNHLY and CDR2 FYNNEI. J lost 5 bases, V lost 9 bases, and 4 bases had no gene match. The chain's CDR3 is CARRTGVETQYF. The CDR3 bases are TGTGCCAGACGGACAGGGGTTGAGACCCAGTACTTC.

The V and J genes are TRBV2 and TRBJ1-5; D not resolved. This CDR3 is built from 13 residues. V lost 6 bases and J lost 1, with 7 bases in between. The germline V gene encodes CDR1 SNHLY and CDR2 FYNNEI. CDR3 DNA sequence: TGTGCCAGCAGGGTGGAGAGCAATCAGCCCCAGCATTTT. Its protein product is CASRVESNQPQHF.

This clone was seen just once. The V and J genes are TRBV2 and TRBJ2-7; TRBD2 is a possible D gene (6 bases). Trimming stripped 1 base from V and 6 bases from J, with 19 bases between. The CDR3 spans 16 residues. From germline, CDR1 is SNHLY and CDR2 FYNNEI. CDR3 nucleotides: TGTGCCAGCAGTGAAGGGGGCGGGGCCGGGGGAAGCGAGCAGTACGTC. It yields the protein CASSEGGGAGGSEQYV.

The chain links TRBV9 to TRBJ1-5; TRBD1 aligns across 7 bases. The CDR3 contains 15 residues. Unmatched junction bases numbered 8, after V lost 3 bases and J lost 5 bases. Germline V CDR1 and CDR2: SGDLS, YYNGEE. The CDR3 nucleotides are TGTGCCAGCAGCGCGGGGACAGTTTGGGATCAGCCCCAGCATTTT. It yields the protein CASSAGTVWDQPQHF.

A remark on this clone: At one of its ends the junction is not consistent with the germline gene, which may arise from a read error. This chain joins TRBV6-5 and TRBJ1-3; 8 nucleotides agree with TRBD1. Per germline, CDR1 MNHEY and CDR2 SVGAGI. The CDR3 has 13 amino acids. The CDR3 reads CASRPPGTGQPFF. In DNA form, the CDR3 reads TGTGCCAGCAGACCCCCCGGGACAGGACAACCATTTTTC.

This chain connects TRBV4-1 to TRBJ1-1; no definite D call. CDR3 length: 13 amino acids. The V end lost 4 bases, the J end lost 3 bases, and 9 bases lay between the germline ends. Germline V CDR1 and CDR2: MGHRA, YSYEKL. The CDR3 spells CASSPRRYTEAFF. The CDR3 region has the DNA TGCGCCAGCAGCCCGCGGCGCTACACTGAAGCTTTCTTT.